Listed below are T cell receptor beta chains from one sample, sequenced in a study of OX40 agonist ivuxolimab in advanced cancers. The assay was immunoSEQ multiplex PCR, and TCRdb's table has in-frame clones only and misses some. This table holds about 66,000 clones, under 95% found once. This material consisted of CD4+ or CD8+ T cells sorted from blood, taken in a trial of the OX40 agonist ivuxolimab. The receptors derive from an adult with an advanced solid tumor such as melanoma, head and neck, liver or kidney cancer. CDR3s include the opening cysteine and the closing phenylalanine or tryptophan. Fields, in order: V gene, clone size, D gene, J gene, CDR3 length, CDR3 protein, CDR3 DNA. D genes are given only for firm matches. Where a row states a size, it is once, few, many or the class of an expanded clone; other rows omit it.

>TRBV4-3|NA|TRBD1|TRBJ1-2|14
CAKRTGAINYGYTF
TGCGCCAAACGGACAGGGGCGATTAACTATGGCTACACCTTC
>TRBV6-1|NA|NA|TRBJ2-7|15
CASSEGGVRENEQYF
TGTGCCAGCAGTGAAGGGGGTGTCCGGGAGAACGAGCAGTACTTC
>TRBV20-1|NA|NA|TRBJ2-1|10
CSALGGEQFF
TGCAGTGCTTTAGGGGGTGAGCAGTTCTTC
>TRBV6-1|NA|NA|TRBJ1-5|14
CASSEGQYNQPQHF
TGTGCCAGCAGTGAAGGGCAGTACAATCAGCCCCAGCATTTT
>TRBV6-5|NA|NA|TRBJ2-1|11
CASSSDYAGFF
TGTGCCAGCAGCTCCGACTATGCGGGGTTCTTC
>TRBV4-1|NA|NA|TRBJ1-2|14
CASSQDRGKNGYTF
TGCGCCAGCAGCCAAGACAGGGGAAAAAATGGCTACACCTTC
>TRBV9|NA|NA|TRBJ2-7|14
CASSVREFTYEQYF
TGTGCCAGCAGCGTGCGGGAATTCACCTACGAGCAGTACTTC
>TRBV30|NA|TRBD2|TRBJ2-2|15
CAWTVRGGITGELFF
TGTGCCTGGACCGTACGCGGGGGGATCACCGGGGAGCTGTTTTTT
>TRBV7-2|NA|TRBD2|TRBJ2-1|15
CASSWGGLAGDEQFF
TGTGCCAGCAGCTGGGGGGGACTAGCGGGAGACGAGCAGTTCTTC
>TRBV5-1|NA|NA|TRBJ2-1|15
CASSLIPSSYNEQFF
TGCGCCAGCAGCCTAATCCCGAGCTCCTACAATGAGCAGTTCTTC
>TRBV6-5|NA|NA|TRBJ1-5|15
CASSSGSHSNQPQHF
TGTGCCAGCAGTTCTGGCAGCCATAGCAATCAGCCCCAGCATTTT
>TRBV7-6|NA|TRBD2|TRBJ2-1|15
CASSLGLAGYNEQFF
TGTGCCAGCAGCTTGGGACTAGCGGGCTACAATGAGCAGTTCTTC
>TRBV11-3|NA|TRBD2|TRBJ2-1|17
CASSWGLAGGPYNEQFF
TGTGCCAGCAGCTGGGGACTAGCGGGAGGGCCCTACAATGAGCAGTTCTTC
>TRBV18|NA|TRBD1|TRBJ1-4|16
CASSRTGLVNNEKLFF
TGTGCCAGCTCACGGACAGGGCTTGTGAATAATGAAAAACTGTTTTTT
>TRBV7-3|NA|TRBD2|TRBJ2-5|14
CASSFSGRQETQYF
TGTGCCAGCAGCTTTAGCGGGAGACAGGAGACCCAGTACTTC
>TRBV6-1|NA|NA|TRBJ1-2|13
CASSSGTNYGYTF
TGTGCCAGCAGCTCCGGGACTAACTATGGCTACACCTTC
>TRBV6-6|NA|NA|TRBJ2-7|15
CASSYGRDIPYEQYF
TGTGCCAGCAGTTACGGGCGGGACATTCCCTACGAGCAGTACTTC
>TRBV15|NA|NA|TRBJ2-1|17
CATSRGGGTGSYNEQFF
TGTGCCACCAGCAGAGGGGGGGGGACAGGCTCCTACAATGAGCAGTTCTTC
>TRBV18|NA|NA|TRBJ2-3|15
CASSPRGASTDTQYF
TGTGCCAGCTCACCACGGGGGGCTAGCACAGATACGCAGTATTTT
>TRBV19|NA|TRBD1|TRBJ1-2|15
CASSPLDRVGYGYTF
TGTGCCAGTAGTCCGCTCGACAGGGTGGGCTATGGCTACACCTTC
>TRBV4-3|NA|NA|TRBJ1-5|15
CASSQDLRALRPQHF
TGCGCCAGCAGCCAAGATTTGCGGGCTTTACGGCCCCAGCATTTT
>TRBV29-1|NA|TRBD1|TRBJ2-6|14
CSAGQGPGANVLTF
TGCAGCGCTGGACAGGGGCCTGGGGCCAACGTCCTGACTTTC
>TRBV28|NA|NA|TRBJ1-2|14
CASSLSPGGYGYTF
TGTGCCAGCAGTTTATCTCCCGGGGGCTATGGCTACACCTTC
>TRBV5-4|once|NA|TRBJ1-2|14
CASSLGGWNYGYTF
TGTGCCAGCAGCCTCGGGGGATGGAACTATGGCTACACCTTC
>TRBV11-2|NA|NA|TRBJ1-2|13
CASSYRANYGYTF
TGTGCCAGCAGTTACAGGGCTAATTATGGCTACACCTTC
>TRBV7-9|NA|TRBD1|TRBJ2-7|14
CASSLGQGAEEQYF
TGTGCCAGCAGCCTGGGGCAGGGGGCGGAGGAGCAGTACTTC
>TRBV4-3|NA|TRBD1|TRBJ2-7|15
CASSQLDRGGYEQYF
TGCGCCAGCAGCCAACTCGACAGGGGGGGCTACGAGCAGTACTTC
>TRBV28|NA|NA|TRBJ2-7|15
CASSFPGTVHYEQYF
TGTGCCAGCAGTTTTCCCGGGACGGTACATTACGAGCAGTACTTC
>TRBV9|NA|NA|TRBJ2-1|13
CASSGSVYNEQFF
TGTGCCAGCAGCGGGAGTGTCTACAATGAGCAGTTCTTC
>TRBV5-1|NA|TRBD2|TRBJ2-1|15
CASSSGLAGLVGQFF
TGCGCCAGCAGCTCGGGACTAGCGGGCCTTGTCGGGCAGTTCTTC
>TRBV7-2|few|TRBD1|TRBJ2-7|14
CASRGGRAGYEQYF
TGTGCCAGCCGAGGGGGCAGGGCAGGCTACGAGCAGTACTTC